Listed here are 6 T cell receptor beta chains from one sample, sequenced in a study of early T cells in non-severe SARS-CoV-2 infection. One entry per CDR3 protein results from TCRdb running MiXCR on the 5' RACE reads. Of approximately 85,000 distinct CDR3 sequences in the sample, more than 9% were seen once. Sequencing input: whole blood. The receptors here all came from an adult who was a healthcare worker with PCR-confirmed SARS-CoV-2 infection or an uninfected control (not recorded which).

As concerns this clonotype: An end of the junction does not agree with germline; a read error may underlie this. The chain employs TRBV24-1 and TRBJ1-5, with TRBD1 matching over 11 bases. From germline, CDR1 is KGHDR and CDR2 SFDVKD. The CDR3 spans 19 residues. CDR3 amino acids: CPTSDGDRGGLNSNQPQHF. The CDR3 coding sequence is TGTCCCACCAGTGATGGGGACAGGGGGGGACTGAATAGCAATCAGCCCCAGCATTTT.

This clonotype showed up just a few times. Germline and junction disagree at one end, which may indicate a read error. This chain uses TRBV7-7 with TRBJ2-3, with TRBD2 identical over 7 bases. CDR1 and CDR2 from the germline V gene are SSHAT and FNYEAQ (reference sequence). The CDR3 totals 15 residues. CDR3 in amino acids: CASSPGRGSTDTQYF. In DNA, the CDR3 is TGTGCTAGCAGCCCGGGGCGGGGGAGCACAGATACGCAGTATTTT.

The table lists this clonotype with a few counts. In nucleotides, the CDR3 is TGTGCCAGCAGCCAAATCGACAGGGACTATGGCTACACCTTC. Encoded protein: CASSQIDRDYGYTF. The chain recombines TRBV3-1 with TRBJ1-2; the match to TRBD1 covers 7 bases. The CDR3 totals 14 residues. V lost 2 bases, J lost 3 bases, and 3 bases stayed unmatched. CDR1 is LGHDT, CDR2 YNNKEL, per germline (reference sequence).

This clonotype was seen repeatedly, ten times or more. This sequence joins TRBV24-1 and TRBJ2-1; 7 nucleotides line up with TRBD2. Germline V gene sequence: CDR1 KGHDR, CDR2 SFDVKD. This CDR3 is 14 amino acids long. The J segment lost 9 bases and the V segment lost 1 base, leaving 5 bases of the junction unmatched. CDR3 in DNA: TGTGCCACCAGTGATTTCTGGGGAGGGGTTGAGCAGTTCTTC. As protein: CATSDFWGGVEQFF.

This sequence joins TRBV29-1 and TRBJ1-1; 7 bases line up with TRBD1. Trimming took 6 bases from V and 1 from J; bases not matched to a gene: 8. Germline lookup yields CDR1 SQVTM and CDR2 ANQGSEA. The CDR3 is 14 residues long. For the CDR3, the DNA is TGCAGCGTATCACAGGGGACAACGAACACTGAAGCTTTCTTT. It codes for CSVSQGTTNTEAFF.

The sample holds a few counts of this clonotype. The chain recombines TRBV6-1 with TRBJ1-5, with TRBD1 identical over 9 bases. Per the germline V gene, CDR1 is MNHNS and CDR2 is SASEGT. The CDR3 spans 16 residues. J was trimmed by 4 bases and V by 10 bases; bases with no gene match: 14. CDR3 nucleotides: TGTGCCACCGGGTCCCCGCGACAGGGGGGGAATCAGCCCCAGCATTTT. Amino acids: CATGSPRQGGNQPQHF.